What follows is one TCR beta chain and its context. Germline V lookup: CDR1 LGHNA, CDR2 YSLEER. This CDR3 is 17 amino acids long. V lost 4 bases and J lost 7; bases outside the gene matches: 13. This sample stems from a study of CD8 T cells in Susac syndrome. About 0.45 to 1 ug RNA was reverse transcribed with random hexamers. From the immunoSEQ multiplex PCR reads, TCRdb called clonotypes with MiXCR, one entry per CDR3 protein. The sample lists 45,000 to 60,000 distinct CDR3 sequences, approximately 92% occurring once. Healthy donors served as the controls. They were matched for age and sex. The origin of this receptor is a human donor in good health. The sample comprised CD8+ T cells from PBMCs. The V call is TRBV4-3, the J call TRBJ2-2, with 9 positions matching TRBD2. The CDR3 region is CASSRLTGTSYYGELFF. The CDR3 DNA is TGCGCCAGCAGCCGTTTAACCGGGACTAGCTACTACGGGGAGCTGTTTTTT.